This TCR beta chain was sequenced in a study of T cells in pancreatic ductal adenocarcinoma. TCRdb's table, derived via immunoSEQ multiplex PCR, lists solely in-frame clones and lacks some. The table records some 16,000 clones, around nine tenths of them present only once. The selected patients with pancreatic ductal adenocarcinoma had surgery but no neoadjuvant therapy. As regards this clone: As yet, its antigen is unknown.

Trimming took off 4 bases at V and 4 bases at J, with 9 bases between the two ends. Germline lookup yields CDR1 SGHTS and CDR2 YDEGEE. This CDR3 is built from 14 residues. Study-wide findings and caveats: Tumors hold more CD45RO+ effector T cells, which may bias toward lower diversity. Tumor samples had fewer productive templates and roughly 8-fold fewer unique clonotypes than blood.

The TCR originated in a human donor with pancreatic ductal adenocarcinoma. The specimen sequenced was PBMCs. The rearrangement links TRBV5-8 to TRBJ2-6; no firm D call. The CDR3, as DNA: TGTGCCAGCAGCGTCTCAGCGGGGGCCAACGTCCTGACTTTC. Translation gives CASSVSAGANVLTF.